This T cell receptor beta chain was identified in a study of blood T cell repertoires in COVID-19. This clone was recorded only once. CDR1 and CDR2 (germline): LNHDA, SQIVND (reference sequence). The length of the CDR3 is 15 residues. V lost 6 bases to trimming and J lost 8 bases, with 17 bases between them. The assay was immunoSEQ multiplex PCR, and TCRdb's table has in-frame clones only and misses some. In the table there are tens of thousands of clones, 75% to 90% of which are singletons. The chain uses TRBV19 and TRBJ1-6; D is possibly TRBD1 (6 bases). Sequences were obtained from peripheral blood. This receptor was identified in a woman aged 80 or over with COVID-19, enrolled during active disease. The CDR3 loop is CASRPTGRGDSPLHF. The CDR3 DNA sequence: TGTGCCAGTAGACCGACAGGTCGAGGTGATTCACCCCTCCACTTT.